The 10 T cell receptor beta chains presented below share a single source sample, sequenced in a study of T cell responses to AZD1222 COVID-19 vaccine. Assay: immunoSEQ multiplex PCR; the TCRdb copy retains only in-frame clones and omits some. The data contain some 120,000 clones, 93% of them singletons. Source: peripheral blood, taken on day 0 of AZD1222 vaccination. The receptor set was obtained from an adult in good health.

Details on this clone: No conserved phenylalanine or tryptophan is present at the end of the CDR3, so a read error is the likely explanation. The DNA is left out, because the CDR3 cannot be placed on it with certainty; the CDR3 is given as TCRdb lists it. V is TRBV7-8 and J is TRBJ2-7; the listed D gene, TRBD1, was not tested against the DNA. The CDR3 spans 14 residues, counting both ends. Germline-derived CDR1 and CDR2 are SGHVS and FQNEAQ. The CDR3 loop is CASSLANVPGQGFI.

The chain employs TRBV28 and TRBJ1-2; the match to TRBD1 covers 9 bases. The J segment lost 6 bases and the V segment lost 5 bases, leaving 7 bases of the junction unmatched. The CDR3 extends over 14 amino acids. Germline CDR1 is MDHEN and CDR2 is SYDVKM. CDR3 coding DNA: TGTGCCAGCAGTCTACAGGGGGCCGGCGATGGCTACACCTTC. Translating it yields CASSLQGAGDGYTF.

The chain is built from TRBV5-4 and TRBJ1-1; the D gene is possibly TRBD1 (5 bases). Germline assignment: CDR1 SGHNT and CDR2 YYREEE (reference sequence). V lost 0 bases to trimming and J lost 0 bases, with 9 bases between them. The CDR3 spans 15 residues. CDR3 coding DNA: TGTGCCAGCAGCTTGGCCGGGACGGTGAACACTGAAGCTTTCTTT. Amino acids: CASSLAGTVNTEAFF. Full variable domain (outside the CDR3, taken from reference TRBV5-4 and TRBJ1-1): ETGVTQSPTHLIKTRGQQVTLRCSSQSGHNTVSWYQQALGQGPQFIFQYYREEENGRGNFPPRFSGLQFPNYSSELNVNALELDDSALYLCASSLAGTVNTEAFFGQGTRLTVV.

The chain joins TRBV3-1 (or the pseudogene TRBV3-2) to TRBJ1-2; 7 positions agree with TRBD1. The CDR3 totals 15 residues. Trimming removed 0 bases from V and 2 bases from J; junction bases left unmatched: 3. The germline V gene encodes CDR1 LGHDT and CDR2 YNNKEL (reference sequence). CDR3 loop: CASSQDPRGNYGYTF. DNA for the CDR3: TGTGCCAGCAGCCAAGATCCCAGGGGGAACTATGGCTACACCTTC.

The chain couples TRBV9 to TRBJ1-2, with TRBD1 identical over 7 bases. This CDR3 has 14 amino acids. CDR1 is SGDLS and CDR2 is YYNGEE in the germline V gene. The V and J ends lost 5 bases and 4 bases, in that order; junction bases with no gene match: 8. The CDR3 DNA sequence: TGTGCCAGCAGTGGGGGACAGCGGCCCTATGGCTACACCTTC. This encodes CASSGGQRPYGYTF.

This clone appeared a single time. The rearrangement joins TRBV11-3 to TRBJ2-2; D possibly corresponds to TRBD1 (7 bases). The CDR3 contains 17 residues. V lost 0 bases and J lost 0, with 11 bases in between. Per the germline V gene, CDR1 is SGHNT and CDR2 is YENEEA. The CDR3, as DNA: TGTGCCAGCAGCTTAGATTCCAGGGGGGCGAACACCGGGGAGCTGTTTTTT. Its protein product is CASSLDSRGANTGELFF.

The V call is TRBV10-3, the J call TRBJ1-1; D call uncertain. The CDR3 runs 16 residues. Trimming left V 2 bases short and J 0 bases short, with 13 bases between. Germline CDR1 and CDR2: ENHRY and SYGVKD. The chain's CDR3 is CAISEGRLLMNTEAFF. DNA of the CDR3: TGTGCCATCAGTGAGGGCAGGTTACTCATGAACACTGAAGCTTTCTTT.

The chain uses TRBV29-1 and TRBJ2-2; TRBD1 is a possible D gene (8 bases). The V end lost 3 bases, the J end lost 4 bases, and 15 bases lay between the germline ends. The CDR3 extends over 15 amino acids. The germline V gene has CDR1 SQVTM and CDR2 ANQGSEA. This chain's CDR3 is CSVDPTGEGTGELFF. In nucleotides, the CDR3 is TGCAGCGTTGATCCGACAGGGGAGGGCACCGGGGAGCTGTTTTTT.

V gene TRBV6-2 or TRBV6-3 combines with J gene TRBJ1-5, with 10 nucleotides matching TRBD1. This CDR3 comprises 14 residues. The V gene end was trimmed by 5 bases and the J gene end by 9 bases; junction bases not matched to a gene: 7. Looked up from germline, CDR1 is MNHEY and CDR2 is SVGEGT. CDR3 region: CASSPPGTGAPQHF. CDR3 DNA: TGTGCCAGCAGTCCCCCCGGGACAGGGGCGCCCCAGCATTTT.

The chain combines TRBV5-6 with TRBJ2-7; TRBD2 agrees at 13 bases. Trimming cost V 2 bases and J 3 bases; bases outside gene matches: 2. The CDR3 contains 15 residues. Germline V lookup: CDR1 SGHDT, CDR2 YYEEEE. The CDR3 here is CASSLLAGGSYEQYF. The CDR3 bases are TGTGCCAGCAGCTTACTAGCGGGGGGGAGCTACGAGCAGTACTTC. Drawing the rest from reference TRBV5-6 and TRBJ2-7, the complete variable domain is DAGVTQSPTHLIKTRGQQVTLRCSPKSGHDTVSWYQQALGQGPQFIFQYYEEEERQRGNFPDRFSGHQFPNYSSELNVNALLLGDSALYLCASSLLAGGSYEQYFGPGTRLTVT.